These 24 T cell receptor beta chains originate from one sample sequenced in a study of blood T cell repertoires in COVID-19. TCRdb's table, derived via immunoSEQ multiplex PCR, lists solely in-frame clones and lacks some. The repertoire holds approximately 300,000 clones, with roughly nine tenths as singletons. Source material: peripheral blood. These receptors were obtained from a man aged 18 to 29 with active or convalescent COVID-19.

V gene TRBV6-2 or TRBV6-3 combines with J gene TRBJ2-7; 9 bases are shared with TRBD2. The V segment lost 2 bases and the J segment 6 bases; nucleotides outside the gene matches: 5. This CDR3 is 14 amino acids long. The germline gives CDR1 MNHEY, CDR2 SVGEGT. The chain's CDR3 is CASSYKGLAREQYF. Written as DNA, the CDR3 is TGTGCCAGCAGTTACAAGGGACTAGCACGCGAGCAGTACTTC.

The rearrangement joins TRBV3-1 (or the pseudogene TRBV3-2) to TRBJ2-2, with D perhaps matching TRBD2 (7 bases). The CDR3 runs 17 residues. Germline V gene data show CDR1 as LGHDT and CDR2 as YNNKEL (reference sequence). V lost 6 bases and J 1 base, leaving 18 bases between the germline ends. As DNA, the CDR3 is TGTGCCAGCAGGTCCACCCTAGGGGGGGGGAACACCGGGGAGCTGTTTTTT. This sequence encodes CASRSTLGGGNTGELFF.

The chain links TRBV4-1 to TRBJ1-1; no reliable D call. This CDR3 region has 12 residues. Deletions cut 8 bases from V and 1 base from J, with 8 bases between. From germline, CDR1 is MGHRA and CDR2 YSYEKL. Here the CDR3 reads CASGEANTEAFF. The CDR3 nucleotides are TGCGCCAGCGGAGAAGCGAACACTGAAGCTTTCTTT.

The chain combines TRBV27 with TRBJ2-2; D unresolved. In germline, CDR1 is MNHEY, CDR2 SMNVEV (reference sequence). V was pared by 3 bases and J by 7 bases, with 9 bases between. This CDR3 is built from 13 residues. In DNA, the CDR3 is TGTGCCAGCAGTTTGGCATGGCTCGGGGAGCTGTTTTTT. This encodes CASSLAWLGELFF.

This sequence joins TRBV27 and TRBJ1-1; possibly TRBD1 for D (6 bases). The V end was cut by 7 bases, the J end by 5 bases, with 17 bases between. This CDR3 has 14 residues. Germline CDR1 reads MNHEY; CDR2 reads SMNVEV (reference sequence). CDR3 region: CASNKAGTTTEAFF. CDR3 nucleotides: TGTGCCAGCAACAAAGCCGGGACAACTACTGAAGCTTTCTTT.

The V and J genes are TRBV9 and TRBJ1-3, with 7 bases aligning to TRBD1. Losses at the gene ends were 4 bases for V and 0 bases for J; bases not matched to a gene: 10. The CDR3 is 17 amino acids. Per germline, CDR1 SGDLS and CDR2 YYNGEE. The CDR3 DNA is TGTGCCAGCAGCCCGACCGGGACAGCCTACTCTGGAAACACCATATATTTT. This sequence encodes CASSPTGTAYSGNTIYF.

The gene calls are TRBV6-5 and TRBJ2-3; tentative D call: TRBD1 (6 bases). Trimming removed 7 bases at V and 2 bases at J, with 13 bases between. Per germline, CDR1 MNHEY and CDR2 SVGAGI. This CDR3 spans 14 amino acids. The CDR3 region is CASTGDPYTDTQYF. CDR3 nucleotides: TGTGCCAGCACAGGGGACCCTTACACAGATACGCAGTATTTT.

V usage is TRBV7-6 and J usage is TRBJ2-7; TRBD1 agrees at 8 bases. Per germline, CDR1 SGHVS and CDR2 FNYEAQ. The V gene end was trimmed by 0 bases and the J gene end by 5 bases; junction bases not matched to a gene: 9. This CDR3 contains 16 residues. CDR3 in DNA: TGTGCCAGCAGCTTAGCGGTCGGGACAGGAAGGAACGAGCAGTACTTC. Translation: CASSLAVGTGRNEQYF. The full variable domain, in which reference TRBV7-6 and TRBJ2-7 provide the parts outside the CDR3, is GAGVSQSPRYKVTKRGQDVALRCDPISGHVSLYWYRQALGQGPEFLTYFNYEAQQDKSGLPNDRFSAERPEGSISTLTIQRTEQRDSAMYRCASSLAVGTGRNEQYFGPGTRLTVT.

The chain recombines TRBV6-5 with TRBJ2-2; D gene ambiguous. The length of the CDR3 is 12 residues. Germline-derived CDR1 and CDR2 are MNHEY and SVGAGI. V was cut by 7 bases and J by 2 bases, with 5 bases left in between. Here the CDR3 DNA reads TGTGCCAGCATTCAAAACACCGGGGAGCTGTTTTTT. Translated, it gives CASIQNTGELFF.

The chain uses TRBV5-1 and TRBJ2-7, with 9 nucleotides matching TRBD1. Looked up from germline, CDR1 is SGHRS and CDR2 is YFSETQ. J gave up 5 bases and V 6 bases, and 9 bases lay outside the gene matches. This CDR3 comprises 14 residues. The CDR3 sequence: CASTPGTGYHEQYF. DNA of the CDR3: TGCGCCAGCACCCCCGGGACAGGGTACCACGAGCAGTACTTC.

The chain recombines TRBV3-1 (or the pseudogene TRBV3-2) with TRBJ1-2; 7 bases are a match to TRBD1. The germline V gene has CDR1 LGHDT and CDR2 YNNKEL (reference sequence). The trim removed 2 bases at V and 13 bases at J, leaving 13 bases unmatched. The CDR3 is 14 amino acids. The CDR3 DNA sequence: TGTGCCAGCAGCCAACTACAGGGGCGGCTAGATTTCACCTTC. It encodes CASSQLQGRLDFTF.

The chain employs TRBV28 and TRBJ2-2; the match to TRBD1 covers 7 bases. Germline CDR1 and CDR2: MDHEN and SYDVKM. The CDR3 spans 19 residues. V lost 4 bases to trimming and J lost 4 bases; unmatched junction nucleotides: 18. CDR3 protein: CASSYPPGSLAGGTGELFF. CDR3 nucleotides: TGTGCCAGCAGTTATCCGCCTGGCTCCCTGGCAGGGGGCACCGGGGAGCTGTTTTTT.

The chain employs TRBV7-9 and TRBJ1-6; D is undetermined. This CDR3 is 15 amino acids long. V lost 7 bases to trimming and J lost 6 bases, with 16 bases between them. The germline gives CDR1 SEHNR, CDR2 FQNEAQ (reference sequence). The CDR3 spells CASTEGRTANSPLHF. CDR3 coding DNA: TGTGCCAGCACCGAGGGAAGGACGGCTAATTCACCCCTCCACTTT.

CDR3 region: CASSFPTGHTEAFF. CDR3 coding DNA: TGTGCCAGCAGCTTCCCGACAGGGCACACTGAAGCTTTCTTT. The V call is TRBV12-1, the J call TRBJ1-1; the table's D call, TRBD1, was not checked against the DNA. TRBV12-1 is given as a pseudogene. CDR3 length: 14 residues.

The chain has TRBV12-3 or TRBV12-4 and TRBJ1-1; D gene uncertain. CDR3 size: 12 residues. The V gene lost 4 bases and the J gene lost 0 bases, with 3 bases spanning the gap. CDR3 sequence (DNA): TGTGCCAGCAGTTCCATGAACACTGAAGCTTTCTTT. Translated, it gives CASSSMNTEAFF.

The gene calls are TRBV5-1 and TRBJ2-7; the match to TRBD1 covers 10 bases. This CDR3 has 15 amino acids. After removal of 4 bases from V and 3 bases from J, the junction contained 7 bases not matched to a gene. Looked up from germline, CDR1 is SGHRS and CDR2 is YFSETQ. This CDR3 reads CASSTSGQGLYEQYF. The CDR3 DNA reads TGCGCCAGCAGCACCTCGGGACAGGGGCTCTACGAGCAGTACTTC.

The gene calls are TRBV5-3 and TRBJ2-1, with TRBD1 as a possible D gene (5 bases). TRBV5-3 is marked as an open reading frame, function uncertain. The CDR3 loop spans 15 amino acids. Trimming removed 4 bases from V and 9 bases from J, with 20 bases in between. The CDR3 coding sequence is TGTGCCAGAAGCCTCCCTGGCAGGGAAAGCCCTGAGCAGTTCTTC. As protein: CARSLPGRESPEQFF.

The V gene is TRBV5-1, the J gene TRBJ2-3; 9 bases align to TRBD1. There are 18 residues in the CDR3. Trimming at V came to 0 bases and at J to 8 bases, leaving 16 bases not matched to a gene. Germline CDR1 and CDR2: SGHRS and YFSETQ. CDR3 residues: CASSLAVRTGVGEGTQYF. The CDR3, as DNA: TGCGCCAGCAGCTTGGCGGTTAGGACAGGGGTTGGAGAGGGTACGCAGTATTTT.

This clone has just a few counts. The CDR3 loop is CASSLLGGRSYEQYF. The CDR3 DNA is TGCGCCAGCAGCTTGCTTGGCGGGAGGTCCTACGAGCAGTACTTC. The chain is built from TRBV5-1 and TRBJ2-7, with 8 bases fitting TRBD2. The CDR3 extends over 15 amino acids. J was trimmed by 1 base and V by 1 base; bases with no gene match: 4. Germline CDR1 reads SGHRS; CDR2 reads YFSETQ.

To note about this clone: This specimen includes other DNA sequences encoding the same CDR3. This chain connects TRBV5-1 to TRBJ2-7, with 10 bases that match TRBD2. The CDR3 has 14 residues. V was pared by 0 bases and J by 4 bases, with 1 base of the junction left unmatched. Germline V gene lookup returns CDR1 SGHRS and CDR2 YFSETQ. The CDR3 reads CASSLASGGYEQYF. The CDR3 DNA is TGCGCCAGCAGCTTGGCTAGCGGGGGTTACGAGCAGTACTTC.

The J gene is TRBJ1-3, the V gene TRBV4-1; D unresolved. The CDR3 totals 17 residues. V was pared by 0 bases and J by 7 bases, with 19 bases between. CDR1 is MGHRA and CDR2 is YSYEKL in the germline V gene. The CDR3 nucleotides read TGCGCCAGCAGCCAAGAGATTGTAGGTAGCGGTGGGAACACCATATATTTT. Translation gives CASSQEIVGSGGNTIYF.

The V gene is TRBV19, the J gene TRBJ1-1; the D is unclear. The V end lost 4 bases, the J end lost 12 bases, and 15 bases lay between the germline ends. The germline gives CDR1 LNHDA, CDR2 SQIVND (reference sequence). The CDR3 has 12 residues. Here the CDR3 reads CASSTGKGSSFF. Here the CDR3 DNA reads TGTGCCAGTAGTACGGGAAAGGGTTCGTCTTTCTTT. The full variable domain, completed using reference TRBV19 and TRBJ1-1, is DGGITQSPKYLFRKEGQNVTLSCEQNLNHDAMYWYRQDPGQGLRLIYYSQIVNDFQKGDIAEGYSVSREKKESFPLTVTSAQKNPTAFYLCASSTGKGSSFFGQGTRLTVV.

J is TRBJ2-1 and V is TRBV5-1; D is possibly TRBD2 (5 bases). Trimming stripped 2 bases from V and 10 bases from J, with 13 bases between. The CDR3 runs 13 residues. CDR1 and CDR2 (germline): SGHRS, YFSETQ. The CDR3 is CASSFSDAREQFF. Written as DNA, the CDR3 is TGCGCCAGCAGCTTTAGCGACGCCAGAGAGCAGTTCTTC. Using reference TRBV5-1 and TRBJ2-1 for the parts outside the CDR3, the full variable domain is KAGVTQTPRYLIKTRGQQVTLSCSPISGHRSVSWYQQTPGQGLQFLFEYFSETQRNKGNFPGRFSGRQFSNSRSEMNVSTLELGDSALYLCASSFSDAREQFFGPGTRLTVL.

The chain uses TRBV28 and TRBJ2-5; D ambiguous. From germline, CDR1 is MDHEN and CDR2 SYDVKM. This CDR3 is built from 16 residues. Trimming pared 6 bases from V and 1 base from J, leaving 18 bases between. CDR3 nucleotides: TGTGCCAGCAGCCTCAGGTTCGGCTCCGGCCAAGAGACCCAGTACTTC. Amino acid sequence: CASSLRFGSGQETQYF. Variable domain in full (rest from reference TRBV28 and TRBJ2-5): DVKVTQSSRYLVKRTGEKVFLECVQDMDHENMFWYRQDPGLGLRLIYFSYDVKMKEKGDIPEGYSVSREKKERFSLILESASTNQTSMYLCASSLRFGSGQETQYFGPGTRLLVL.